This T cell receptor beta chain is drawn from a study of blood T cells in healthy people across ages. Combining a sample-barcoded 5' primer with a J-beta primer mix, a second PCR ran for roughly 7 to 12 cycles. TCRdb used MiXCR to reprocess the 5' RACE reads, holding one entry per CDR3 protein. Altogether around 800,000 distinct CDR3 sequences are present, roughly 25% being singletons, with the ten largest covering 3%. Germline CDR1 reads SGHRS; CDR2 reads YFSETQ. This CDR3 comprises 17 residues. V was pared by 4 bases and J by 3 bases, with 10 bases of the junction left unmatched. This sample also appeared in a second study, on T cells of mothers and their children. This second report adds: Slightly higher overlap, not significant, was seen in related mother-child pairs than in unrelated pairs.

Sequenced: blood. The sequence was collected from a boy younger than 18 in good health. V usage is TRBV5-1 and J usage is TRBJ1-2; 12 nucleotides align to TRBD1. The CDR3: CASSSGTGGARDYGYTF. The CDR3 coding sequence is TGCGCCAGCAGCAGCGGGACAGGGGGCGCCCGGGACTATGGCTACACCTTC.